A single sample gave rise to the 18 T cell receptor beta chains below, sequenced in a study of blood T cell repertoires in COVID-19 (TCRdb year 2020). Library preparation was by the immunoSEQ multiplex PCR assay. This is the immuneACCESS table as TCRdb keeps it, with only in-frame sequences that have V and J called. A part of the clones is gone; compared with another copy, unresolved V genes explain less than half, and the rest is unexplained. This sample has about 270,000 clones in its table, and 75% to 90% of those were observed once. The ten largest clones represent over 2% of the sample. Specimen: PBMCs or T cells enriched from blood (not recorded which). These receptors originate from a woman between 18 and 29 years old who had recovered from COVID-19.

V is TRBV5-1 and J is TRBJ1-2, with a tentative D call TRBD1 (5 bases). CDR3 length equals 17 residues. CDR1 and CDR2 from the germline V gene are SGHRS and YFSETQ. Trimming pared 0 bases from V and 3 bases from J, leaving 18 bases between. The CDR3: CASSLAVGRAYDYGYTF. The CDR3 DNA reads TGCGCCAGCAGCTTGGCTGTGGGCAGGGCTTACGACTATGGCTACACCTTC. The variable domain in full, completed from reference TRBV5-1 and TRBJ1-2, reads KAGVTQTPRYLIKTRGQQVTLSCSPISGHRSVSWYQQTPGQGLQFLFEYFSETQRNKGNFPGRFSGRQFSNSRSEMNVSTLELGDSALYLCASSLAVGRAYDYGYTFGSGTRLTVV.

This clone was found once. V and J are TRBV29-1 and TRBJ2-5; 9 bases are shared with TRBD1. The CDR3 runs 13 residues. The J segment lost 5 bases and the V segment lost 6 bases, leaving 7 bases of the junction unmatched. CDR1 SQVTM and CDR2 ANQGSEA come from the germline V gene. CDR3 region: CSVRTGVGETQYF. For the CDR3, the DNA is TGCAGCGTGAGGACAGGGGTCGGGGAGACCCAGTACTTC.

About this clone itself: At one end, the junction sequence differs from germline, possibly due to a read error. The genes are TRBV7-9 and TRBJ1-2; D is possibly TRBD1 (6 bases). Germline V lookup: CDR1 SEHNR, CDR2 FQNEAQ (reference sequence). The CDR3 has 12 residues. CDR3 nucleotides: TGTGCCAGCACCTTACAGGGTCTTGGCTACACCTTC. Translated: CASTLQGLGYTF.

A single count supports this clone. The chain uses TRBV13 and TRBJ2-5, with TRBD2 matching over 9 bases. Germline CDR1 and CDR2: PRHDT and FYEKMQ (reference sequence). This CDR3 has 17 amino acids. The J segment lost 5 bases and the V segment lost 2 bases, leaving 12 bases of the junction unmatched. The chain's CDR3 is CASSLRDRGGAGETQYF. The CDR3, as DNA: TGTGCCAGCAGCTTAAGGGACCGCGGGGGGGCGGGCGAGACCCAGTACTTC.

The V gene is TRBV5-4, the J gene TRBJ1-5, with TRBD1 matching over 8 bases. After removal of 4 bases from V and 6 bases from J, the junction contained 3 bases not matched to a gene. The CDR3 sequence is 13 residues long. The germline V gene encodes CDR1 SGHNT and CDR2 YYREEE (reference sequence). The CDR3 DNA reads as TGTGCCAGCAGCCCAGACAGGGGTCAGCCCCAGCATTTT. Protein: CASSPDRGQPQHF.

The chain is built from TRBV5-1 and TRBJ2-1; perhaps TRBD1 as D (5 bases). Trimming pared 4 bases from V and 6 bases from J, leaving 5 bases between. Germline assignment: CDR1 SGHRS and CDR2 YFSETQ. The CDR3 has 11 residues. CDR3 sequence (DNA): TGCGCCAGCAGCAGGGGCAATGAGCAGTTCTTC. Translation gives CASSRGNEQFF.

The chain employs TRBV2 and TRBJ2-7; TRBD2 might be the D (5 bases). CDR3 length equals 15 residues. Trimming stripped 7 bases from V and 2 bases from J, with 18 bases between. Per germline, CDR1 SNHLY and CDR2 FYNNEI. The CDR3 protein is CASMEDGLSAYEQYF. The CDR3 nucleotides read TGTGCCAGCATGGAGGACGGACTTTCCGCCTACGAGCAGTACTTC.

This chain links TRBV27 with TRBJ1-2; 8 nucleotides line up with TRBD1. Germline-derived CDR1 and CDR2 are MNHEY and SMNVEV (reference sequence). The CDR3 is made up of 13 amino acids. V was clipped by 6 bases and J by 6 bases; unmatched bases: 6. The CDR3 nucleotides read TGTGCCAGCAGCCCAGGGGGCGTAAATGGCTACACCTTC. Its protein is CASSPGGVNGYTF.

The chain uses TRBV4-2 and TRBJ2-7, with 10 bases matching TRBD2. The CDR3 spans 17 residues. Germline CDR1 reads LGHNA; CDR2 reads YNFKEQ. V shed 0 bases, J shed 2 bases, and the junction held 7 bases outside the gene matches. The CDR3 nucleotides read TGTGCCAGCAGCCAAGATCAGCAGCGGGGGGGCCCCTACGAGCAGTACTTC. It codes for CASSQDQQRGGPYEQYF.

The chain joins TRBV3-1 (or the pseudogene TRBV3-2) to TRBJ2-5, with D possibly being TRBD1 (5 bases). Trimming cost V 6 bases and J 4 bases, with 12 bases left between them. Per the germline V gene, CDR1 is LGHDT and CDR2 is YNNKEL (reference sequence). The CDR3 is 13 residues long. CDR3 sequence reads: CASSPQGAETQYF. The CDR3 DNA follows: TGTGCCAGCAGTCCCCAGGGCGCAGAGACCCAGTACTTC.

This clone has only one observation. The gene calls are TRBV2 and TRBJ1-3; D unresolved. The germline V and J ends were trimmed by 7 bases and 5 bases, with 18 bases remaining between them. This CDR3 is built from 15 residues. The V gene's germline CDR1 is SNHLY and CDR2 FYNNEI. CDR3 region: CASTISGISRNTIYF. CDR3 bases: TGTGCCAGCACCATATCCGGGATTTCCCGAAACACCATATATTTT.

V usage is TRBV2 and J usage is TRBJ2-3; 9 bases are a match to TRBD2. Looked up from germline, CDR1 is SNHLY and CDR2 is FYNNEI. The CDR3 totals 15 residues. The V gene end was trimmed by 5 bases and the J gene end by 5 bases; junction bases not matched to a gene: 8. CDR3 coding DNA: TGTGCCAGCAGTCCTGGGGCGGGGGGGCAAGATACGCAGTATTTT. Residues: CASSPGAGGQDTQYF.

The DNA for the CDR3 is TGTGCCAGCAGCCAAGTAGGTGGAGAGCCTAACTATGGCTACACCTTC. Translating it yields CASSQVGGEPNYGYTF. This chain uses TRBV3-1 (or the pseudogene TRBV3-2) with TRBJ1-2; D is unresolved. The germline gives CDR1 LGHDT, CDR2 YNNKEL (reference sequence). The CDR3 contains 16 residues. V was cut by 1 base and J by 0 bases, with 12 bases left in between.

The rearrangement links TRBV27 to TRBJ1-2, with 11 positions matching TRBD1. The CDR3 spans 14 residues. The V gene end was trimmed by 5 bases and the J gene end by 4 bases; junction bases not matched to a gene: 3. Germline V gives CDR1 MNHEY, CDR2 SMNVEV (reference sequence). The CDR3 nucleotides are TGTGCCAGCAGTGCCGGACAGGGGGCCTATGGCTACACCTTC. Its translation is CASSAGQGAYGYTF.

This chain joins TRBV2 and TRBJ1-6; TRBD1 matches at 8 bases. Germline CDR1 is SNHLY and CDR2 is FYNNEI. With 5 bases clipped from V and 5 bases from J, the junction kept 5 bases outside the gene matches. This CDR3 spans 15 amino acids. The CDR3 is CASSKQGENNSPLHF. Here the CDR3 DNA reads TGTGCCAGCAGTAAACAGGGGGAGAATAATTCACCCCTCCACTTT.

V gene TRBV5-4 combines with J gene TRBJ1-1; D is unresolved. CDR1 and CDR2 from the germline V gene are SGHNT and YYREEE (reference sequence). The CDR3 covers 14 residues. Trimming took off 4 bases at V and 3 bases at J, with 13 bases between the two ends. CDR3 region: CASSPRGGYTEAFF. The CDR3 DNA sequence: TGTGCCAGCAGCCCTCGTGGAGGGTACACTGAAGCTTTCTTT.

CDR3 in DNA: TGCGCCAGCAGCTTGGGAGGTCCCCAGTCCGAGCAGTACTTC. Translation gives CASSLGGPQSEQYF. V and J are TRBV5-1 and TRBJ2-7; D is ambiguous. CDR1 is SGHRS, CDR2 YFSETQ, per germline. Between the trimmed V and J ends, which lost 0 bases and 6 bases, there was a span of 13 bases. The CDR3 consists of 14 residues. Full variable domain (outside the CDR3, taken from reference TRBV5-1 and TRBJ2-7): KAGVTQTPRYLIKTRGQQVTLSCSPISGHRSVSWYQQTPGQGLQFLFEYFSETQRNKGNFPGRFSGRQFSNSRSEMNVSTLELGDSALYLCASSLGGPQSEQYFGPGTRLTVT.

J is TRBJ1-2 and V is TRBV29-1; D possibly corresponds to TRBD1 (5 bases). The CDR3 spans 13 residues. In germline, CDR1 is SQVTM, CDR2 ANQGSEA. Trimming shortened V by 0 bases and J by 7 bases, and 12 bases separated the two germline ends. The DNA of the CDR3 is TGCAGCGTTGAAGAGGCAGGGAAATTTGGCTACACCTTC. It encodes CSVEEAGKFGYTF.